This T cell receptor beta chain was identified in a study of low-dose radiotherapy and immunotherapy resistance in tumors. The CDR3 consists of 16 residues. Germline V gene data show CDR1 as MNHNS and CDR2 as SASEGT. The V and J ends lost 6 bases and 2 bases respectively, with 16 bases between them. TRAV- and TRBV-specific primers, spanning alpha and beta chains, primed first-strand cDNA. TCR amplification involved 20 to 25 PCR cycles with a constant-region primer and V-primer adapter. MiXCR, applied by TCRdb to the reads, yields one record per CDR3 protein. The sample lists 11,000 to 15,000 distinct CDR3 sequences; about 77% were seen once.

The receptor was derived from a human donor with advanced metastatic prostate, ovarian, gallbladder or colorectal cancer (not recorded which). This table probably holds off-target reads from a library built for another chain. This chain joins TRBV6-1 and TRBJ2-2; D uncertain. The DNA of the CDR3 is TGTGCCAGCAGCCGCTATCCCACTCTAAACACCGGGGAGCTGTTTTTT. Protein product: CASSRYPTLNTGELFF.